These 16 T cell receptor beta chains were sequenced from one sample in a study of sequential checkpoint blockade in melanoma (dated by TCRdb to the late 2010s). The meaning of the sample's treatment or condition label: randomized to nivolumab then ipilimumab (arm A) or the reverse (arm B). Libraries were constructed by the immunoSEQ multiplex PCR assay. Sourced from immuneACCESS, this table was stored by TCRdb with only in-frame sequences that have V and J called. A share of the clones is absent; for the studies checked, an unresolved V gene accounts for under half, and the remainder has no known explanation. The sample table contains under 4,000 clones; only one count was recorded for around three fifths of them. 20% of the sample rests with the top ten. This specimen was CD8+ T cells sorted from blood (inferred from file names), taken from a patient given nivolumab and ipilimumab in sequence. The receptors were gathered from a human patient with melanoma. Some clones in this sample may be carry-over from other donors' samples.

This rearrangement joins TRBV14 to TRBJ1-2; perhaps TRBD1 as D (6 bases). This CDR3 has 15 residues. Germline-derived CDR1 and CDR2 are SGHDN and FVKESK. Trimming removed 0 bases from V and 4 bases from J, with 12 bases in between. The CDR3 here is CASSQEGQRAYGYTF. In nucleotides, the CDR3 is TGTGCCAGCAGCCAAGAGGGACAACGTGCCTATGGCTACACCTTC.

This clone was picked up a small number of times. V is TRBV9 and J is TRBJ2-3; TRBD2 matches 8 bases. CDR3 length: 16 residues. The J segment lost 2 bases and the V segment lost 3 bases, leaving 8 bases of the junction unmatched. Germline V gene data show CDR1 as SGDLS and CDR2 as YYNGEE. The DNA for the CDR3 is TGTGCCAGCAGCGGATCCGCGGGGGGCACCACAGATACGCAGTATTTT. Translating gives CASSGSAGGTTDTQYF.

The chain uses TRBV11-2 and TRBJ1-2; D might be TRBD1 (5 bases). Per the germline V gene, CDR1 is SGHAT and CDR2 is FQNNGV. V was trimmed by 5 bases and J by 8 bases, leaving 18 bases between them. The CDR3 runs 14 residues. The CDR3 reads CASSPAGQVKGYTF. The CDR3 DNA reads as TGTGCCAGCAGCCCCGCGGGGCAGGTTAAAGGCTACACCTTC. The full variable domain, its missing parts supplied by reference TRBV11-2 and TRBJ1-2, is EAGVAQSPRYKIIEKRQSVAFWCNPISGHATLYWYQQILGQGPKLLIQFQNNGVVDDSQLPKDRFSAERLKGVDSTLKIQPAKLEDSAVYLCASSPAGQVKGYTFGSGTRLTVV.

This clone was observed a handful of times. The rearrangement links TRBV7-6 to TRBJ2-7; D possibly corresponds to TRBD1 (5 bases). The V gene's germline CDR1 is SGHVS and CDR2 FNYEAQ. The CDR3 sequence is 16 residues long. V lost 1 base and J lost 0, with 13 bases in between. The CDR3 nucleotides are TGTGCCAGCAGCTTAGACCAAGGGGTTTCCTCCTACGAGCAGTACTTC. This encodes CASSLDQGVSSYEQYF.

The V and J genes are TRBV15 and TRBJ2-3; 7 bases fit TRBD1. The CDR3 loop spans 15 amino acids. J lost 0 bases, V lost 2 bases, and 2 bases had no gene match. The germline V gene has CDR1 LNHNV and CDR2 YYDKDF (reference sequence). The CDR3 is CATSRNRGSTDTQYF. CDR3 nucleotide sequence: TGTGCCACCAGCAGAAACAGGGGAAGCACAGATACGCAGTATTTT.

This chain joins TRBV6-6 and TRBJ1-1; tentatively, D is TRBD1 (5 bases). The CDR3 extends over 15 amino acids. Germline CDR1 and CDR2: MNHNY and SVGAGI (reference sequence). Trimming cost V 2 bases and J 0 bases, with 10 bases left between them. DNA for the CDR3: TGTGCCAGCAGTTACGGGGGGTACATGAACACTGAAGCTTTCTTT. This sequence encodes CASSYGGYMNTEAFF.

The chain links TRBV6-5 to TRBJ2-2, with 9 bases lining up with TRBD1. Germline V gene sequence: CDR1 MNHEY, CDR2 SVGAGI. With V trimmed by 5 bases and J by 8 bases, 3 bases remained unmatched. CDR3 length: 13 amino acids. Here the CDR3 reads CASSDRGSGELFF. CDR3 DNA sequence: TGTGCCAGCAGTGACAGGGGGTCAGGGGAGCTGTTTTTT.

The chain carries TRBV21-1 and TRBJ1-4; the DNA was not compared with TRBD1, the D call given in the table. TRBV21-1 is reported as a pseudogene. This CDR3 has 15 amino acids. CDR3 DNA: TGTGCCAGCAGCAAAGAGGCAGGGGAAGTTGAAAAACTGTTTTTT. Its translation is CASSKEAGEVEKLFF.

This clone came up a few times. The rearrangement links TRBV5-5 to TRBJ1-1, with D possibly being TRBD1 (5 bases). The V and J ends lost 4 bases and 7 bases respectively, with 14 bases between them. CDR1 and CDR2 (germline): SGHKS, YYEKEE (reference sequence). CDR3 length: 13 residues. The CDR3 is CASSRPTQGEAFF. In nucleotides, the CDR3 is TGTGCCAGCAGCCGCCCTACGCAGGGTGAAGCTTTCTTT. The entire variable domain, with the rest obtained from reference TRBV5-5 and TRBJ1-1, is as follows: DAGVTQSPTHLIKTRGQQVTLRCSPISGHKSVSWYQQVLGQGPQFIFQYYEKEERGRGNFPDRFSARQFPNYSSELNVNALLLGDSALYLCASSRPTQGEAFFGQGTRLTVV.

In this sample, this clone turned up a few times. This chain connects TRBV19 to TRBJ1-5; D call uncertain. This CDR3 contains 15 residues. CDR1 is LNHDA, CDR2 SQIVND, per germline (reference sequence). Deletions cut 3 bases from V and 6 bases from J, with 15 bases between. CDR3 amino acids: CASSIDAGNLQPQHF. The CDR3 region has the DNA TGTGCCAGTAGTATCGACGCGGGGAATCTTCAGCCCCAGCATTTT.

CDR3 nucleotide sequence: TGTGCCAGCAGCTTATTTTTCTCAGCGGGGGGGCCAGCCGGGGAGCTGTTTTTT. The encoded protein is CASSLFFSAGGPAGELFF. V gene TRBV7-4 combines with J gene TRBJ2-2; 10 nucleotides match TRBD2. Germline assignment: CDR1 SGHVT and CDR2 SQSDAQ. The CDR3 consists of 18 residues. Unmatched junction bases numbered 12, after V lost 2 bases and J lost 6 bases.

This clone was detected a few times. The chain uses TRBV4-1 and TRBJ1-1; 7 nucleotides line up with TRBD1. Per germline, CDR1 MGHRA and CDR2 YSYEKL. The CDR3 extends over 14 amino acids. V shed 2 bases and J 8 bases; nucleotides not matched to a gene: 8. The CDR3 loop reads CASSQRQGEAEAFF. The CDR3 DNA follows: TGCGCCAGCAGCCAAAGGCAGGGGGAAGCCGAAGCTTTCTTT.

J is TRBJ2-2 and V is TRBV2; 12 positions match TRBD2. V trimming: 10 bases; J trimming: 4 bases; junction bases outside the gene matches: 4. The germline V gene has CDR1 SNHLY and CDR2 FYNNEI. This CDR3 comprises 14 residues. The CDR3 region is CAIGLAGFTGELFF. CDR3 bases: TGTGCCATAGGACTAGCGGGGTTCACCGGGGAGCTGTTTTTT. Full variable domain (remainder filled in from reference TRBV2 and TRBJ2-2): EPEVTQTPSHQVTQMGQEVILRCVPISNHLYFYWYRQILGQKVEFLVSFYNNEISEKSEIFDDQFSVERPDGSNFTLKIRSTKLEDSAMYFCAIGLAGFTGELFFGEGSRLTVL.

The chain recombines TRBV13 with TRBJ2-2; the D is unclear. The CDR3 contains 14 residues. V lost 8 bases and J 5 bases, leaving 15 bases between the germline ends. Germline V CDR1 and CDR2: PRHDT, FYEKMQ (reference sequence). The chain's CDR3 is CASGLGFETGELFF. As DNA, the CDR3 is TGTGCCAGCGGGTTAGGGTTCGAGACCGGGGAGCTGTTTTTT.

The chain combines TRBV11-2 with TRBJ2-5; D ambiguous. Trimming removed 2 bases from V and 1 base from J, with 8 bases in between. CDR3 length: 14 amino acids. The germline CDR1 and CDR2 sequences are SGHAT and FQNNGV. CDR3 sequence (DNA): TGTGCCAGCAGCTTATCCTCCCTCCAAGAGACCCAGTACTTC. Protein sequence: CASSLSSLQETQYF.

The V call is TRBV5-4, the J call TRBJ2-2; D remains unclear. Germline lookup yields CDR1 SGHNT and CDR2 YYREEE (reference sequence). The CDR3 runs to 12 residues. Trimming left V 2 bases short and J 5 bases short, with 4 bases between. CDR3 loop: CASSFETGELFF. In DNA, the CDR3 is TGTGCCAGCAGCTTTGAGACCGGGGAGCTGTTTTTT.